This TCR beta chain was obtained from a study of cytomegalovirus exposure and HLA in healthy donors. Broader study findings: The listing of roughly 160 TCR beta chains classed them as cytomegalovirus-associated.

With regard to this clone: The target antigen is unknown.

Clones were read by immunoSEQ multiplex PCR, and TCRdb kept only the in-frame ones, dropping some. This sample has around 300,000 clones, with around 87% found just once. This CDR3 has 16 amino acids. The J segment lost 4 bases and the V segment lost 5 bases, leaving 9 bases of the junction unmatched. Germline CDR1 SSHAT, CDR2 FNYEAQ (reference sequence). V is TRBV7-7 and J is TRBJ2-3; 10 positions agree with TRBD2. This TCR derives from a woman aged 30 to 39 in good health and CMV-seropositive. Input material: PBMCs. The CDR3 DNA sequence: TGTGCCAGCAGCCGATTCCTAGCGGGAGCCTCAGATACGCAGTATTTT. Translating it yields CASSRFLAGASDTQYF. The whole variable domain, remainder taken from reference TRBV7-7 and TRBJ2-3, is GAGVSQSPRYKVTKRGQDVTLRCDPISSHATLYWYQQALGQGPEFLTYFNYEAQPDKSGLPSDRFSAERPEGSISTLTIQRTEQRDSAMYRCASSRFLAGASDTQYFGPGTRLTVL.